This T cell receptor (beta chain) was profiled in a study of T cell changes during pregnancy in multiple sclerosis. The CDR3 totals 15 residues. Germline assignment: CDR1 SGHRS and CDR2 YFSETQ. V dropped 1 base and J dropped 1; count of bases not matched to a gene: 2. TCRdb keeps only in-frame clones here, not all; method: immunoSEQ multiplex PCR. This table has about 68,000 clones, around nine tenths appearing once. The clonotype originates from a female donor with multiple sclerosis, enrolled in a pregnancy study. The rearrangement uses TRBV5-1 and TRBJ2-3, with 8 bases identical to TRBD2. Here the sequenced sample was peripheral blood, taken in the third trimester of pregnancy. The CDR3 is CASSLQTSGTDTQYF. DNA of the CDR3: TGCGCCAGCAGCTTGCAGACTAGCGGCACAGATACGCAGTATTTT.